A selection of T cell receptor beta chains follows, all from one sample in a study of T cell responses to AZD1222 COVID-19 vaccine. Repertoires were generated with immunoSEQ multiplex PCR, while TCRdb's copy carries only in-frame clones and drops some. The sample includes some 130,000 clones, 88% seen only once; the top ten take about 2.4%. The sequencing used peripheral blood, collected on day 0 of AZD1222 vaccination. These receptors were collected from an adult in good health. Each CDR3 is given with its conserved first and last residue. A D gene is named only where the DNA matches it firmly. Clone size is not always given. Where it is, it says once, few, many or a class for expanded clones.

once	TRBJ2-5	TRBV4-2	NA	CASSQPDGSWETQYF	TGTGCCAGCAGCCAACCGGACGGGAGTTGGGAGACCCAGTACTTC
NA	TRBJ2-2	TRBV3-1/TRBV3-2	TRBD1	CASSPYRGANTGELFF	TGTGCCAGCAGCCCCTACAGGGGGGCGAACACCGGGGAGCTGTTTTTT
few	TRBJ2-5	TRBV29-1	TRBD2	CSVNPSGTGETQYF	TGCAGCGTGAATCCTAGCGGGACCGGCGAGACCCAGTACTTC
NA	TRBJ2-1	TRBV2	NA	CASSVSPSRSNEQFF	TGTGCCAGCAGTGTGTCTCCTAGCCGCTCGAATGAGCAGTTCTTC
NA	TRBJ1-1	TRBV6-5	NA	CAHQKSSDTEAFF	TGTGCCCACCAAAAGAGTTCGGACACTGAAGCTTTCTTT
NA	TRBJ1-3	TRBV30	NA	CAWRTGAGNTIYF	TGTGCCTGGAGGACAGGTGCTGGAAACACCATATATTTT
NA	TRBJ2-7	TRBV5-4	NA	CASSSPSESTREQYF	TGTGCCAGCAGCAGCCCTAGCGAGTCGACTAGAGAGCAGTACTTC
many	TRBJ1-2	TRBV6-5	NA	CASSYSPSQGYGYTF	TGTGCCAGCAGTTACTCCCCCAGCCAGGGCTATGGCTACACCTTC
once	TRBJ2-3	TRBV5-1	NA	CASSLVVGTDTQYF	TGCGCCAGCAGCTTGGTGGTGGGCACAGATACGCAGTATTTT
NA	TRBJ1-3	TRBV6-5	NA	CASRGFSGNTIYF	TGTGCCAGCCGGGGGTTCTCTGGAAACACCATATATTTT
once	TRBJ2-1	TRBV2	NA	CASRVLTNNEQFF	TGTGCCAGCAGGGTCCTGACCAACAATGAGCAGTTCTTC
NA	TRBJ1-4	TRBV27	TRBD1	CASSVTGAPNEKLFF	TGTGCCAGCAGTGTCACAGGGGCCCCCAATGAAAAACTGTTTTTT
NA	TRBJ1-6	TRBV9	NA	CASSVGSRELNSPLHF	TGTGCCAGCAGCGTAGGTAGCAGGGAACTTAATTCACCCCTCCACTTT
NA	TRBJ2-3	TRBV5-1	NA	CASSLEGARGDTQYF	TGCGCCAGCAGCTTGGAGGGGGCGCGGGGAGATACGCAGTATTTT
NA	TRBJ1-2	TRBV11-1	NA	CASSPRTDSYGYTF	TGTGCCAGCAGCCCACGGACAGACTCATATGGCTACACCTTC
NA	TRBJ2-3	TRBV10-2	NA	CASSDSDYLDTQYF	TGCGCCAGCAGTGACTCGGACTATCTAGATACGCAGTATTTT
NA	TRBJ2-5	TRBV5-1	NA	CASSPSGTLETQYF	TGCGCCAGTTCCCCCTCCGGGACTTTAGAGACCCAGTACTTC
NA	TRBJ2-1	TRBV29-1	NA	CSVEGDIRTPRDEQFF	TGCAGCGTTGAAGGGGACATTAGAACCCCAAGGGATGAGCAGTTCTTC
NA	TRBJ2-2	TRBV6-6	TRBD1	CASSLPTGAVGELFF	TGTGCCAGCAGTTTACCTACAGGGGCGGTCGGGGAGCTGTTTTTT
NA	TRBJ1-2	TRBV3-1/TRBV3-2	NA	CASSQGGLQGRGYTF	TGTGCCAGCAGCCAAGGAGGCCTCCAGGGTCGTGGCTACACCTTC
NA	TRBJ1-1	TRBV27	TRBD1	CASSTGGARTEAFF	TGTGCCAGCAGTACAGGGGGCGCGAGGACTGAAGCTTTCTTT
NA	TRBJ2-3	TRBV10-2	NA	CATQRADTQYF	TGCGCCACACAGCGGGCAGATACGCAGTATTTT
NA	TRBJ2-3	TRBV13	NA	CASRLGTLVADTQYF	TGTGCCAGCAGGCTCGGGACCCTCGTCGCAGATACGCAGTATTTT
few	TRBJ1-4	TRBV28	NA	CASSFTRGRNNEKLFF	TGTGCCAGCAGTTTTACCCGGGGAAGGAATAATGAAAAACTGTTTTTT
NA	TRBJ1-2	TRBV6-6	NA	CASSYDQSGGEDGYTF	TGTGCCAGCAGTTACGACCAGAGTGGGGGGGAGGATGGCTACACCTTC
NA	TRBJ2-6	TRBV2	NA	CASSVVISGANVLTF	TGTGCCAGCAGTGTTGTAATCTCTGGGGCCAACGTCCTGACTTTC
once	TRBJ2-1	TRBV30	NA	CAWSVRASVRKPSYNEQFF	TGTGCCTGGAGTGTACGGGCTAGTGTACGCAAACCCTCCTACAATGAGCAGTTCTTC
NA	TRBJ2-7	TRBV27	TRBD2	CASSGGTSSFRGEQYF	TGTGCCAGCAGTGGGGGGACTAGCTCCTTCAGAGGCGAGCAGTACTTC
few	TRBJ1-5	TRBV30	NA	CAWSGKGGINQPQHF	TGTGCCTGGAGTGGAAAAGGGGGGATCAATCAGCCCCAGCATTTT